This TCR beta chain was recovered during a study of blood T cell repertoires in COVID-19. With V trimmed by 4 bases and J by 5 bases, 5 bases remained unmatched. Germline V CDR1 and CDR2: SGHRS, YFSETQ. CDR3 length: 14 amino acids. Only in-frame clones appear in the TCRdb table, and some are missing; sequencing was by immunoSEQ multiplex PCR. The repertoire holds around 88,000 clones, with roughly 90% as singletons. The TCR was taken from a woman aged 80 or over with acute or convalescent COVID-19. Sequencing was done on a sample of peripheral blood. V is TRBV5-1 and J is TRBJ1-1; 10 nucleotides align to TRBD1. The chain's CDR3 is CASSRGQGLTEAFF. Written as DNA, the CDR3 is TGCGCCAGCAGCCGGGGACAGGGGCTTACTGAAGCTTTCTTT.